This T cell receptor (beta chain) was identified during a study of blood T cells in healthy people across ages. The CDR3 is 15 amino acids. J lost 3 bases, V lost 4 bases, and 9 bases had no gene match. Germline V gives CDR1 SGHRS, CDR2 YFSETQ. It was with a sample-barcoded 5' primer and a J-beta primer mix that a second PCR of roughly 6 to 12 cycles was run. MiXCR, applied by TCRdb to the 5' RACE reads, yields one record per CDR3 protein. The table includes around 900,000 distinct CDR3 sequences, 51% detected once. In this sample, this clonotype turned up a few times. The chain joins TRBV5-1 to TRBJ1-1, with TRBD1 identical over 7 bases. The specimen was blood. The receptor comes from a woman aged 60-75 years in good health. The CDR3: CASSPEGAGDTEAFF. CDR3 bases: TGCGCCAGCAGCCCCGAGGGGGCGGGTGACACTGAAGCTTTCTTT.